This T cell receptor (beta chain) appears in the sequencing data of a study of CD8 T cells in ankylosing spondylitis. This CDR3 is 15 amino acids long. The V gene end was trimmed by 5 bases and the J gene end by 3 bases; junction bases not matched to a gene: 9. The authors made TCR beta libraries by quantitative 5'-RACE with molecular barcodes. TCRdb passed the 5' RACE reads through MiXCR, listing each CDR3 protein once. The table lists 300,000 to 350,000 distinct CDR3 sequences, around 15% of them singletons. At least ten counts were recorded for this clonotype. The sample was blood, either unsorted or a sorted T cell fraction (not recorded which). The gene calls are TRBV12-3 or TRBV12-4 and TRBJ2-7; the match to TRBD1 covers 8 bases. The receptor was isolated from a male donor with ankylosing spondylitis or in good health (not recorded which). The CDR3 loop is CASSRQDRDDYEQYF. The CDR3 coding sequence is TGTGCCAGCAGTCGACAGGACAGGGATGACTACGAGCAGTACTTC.